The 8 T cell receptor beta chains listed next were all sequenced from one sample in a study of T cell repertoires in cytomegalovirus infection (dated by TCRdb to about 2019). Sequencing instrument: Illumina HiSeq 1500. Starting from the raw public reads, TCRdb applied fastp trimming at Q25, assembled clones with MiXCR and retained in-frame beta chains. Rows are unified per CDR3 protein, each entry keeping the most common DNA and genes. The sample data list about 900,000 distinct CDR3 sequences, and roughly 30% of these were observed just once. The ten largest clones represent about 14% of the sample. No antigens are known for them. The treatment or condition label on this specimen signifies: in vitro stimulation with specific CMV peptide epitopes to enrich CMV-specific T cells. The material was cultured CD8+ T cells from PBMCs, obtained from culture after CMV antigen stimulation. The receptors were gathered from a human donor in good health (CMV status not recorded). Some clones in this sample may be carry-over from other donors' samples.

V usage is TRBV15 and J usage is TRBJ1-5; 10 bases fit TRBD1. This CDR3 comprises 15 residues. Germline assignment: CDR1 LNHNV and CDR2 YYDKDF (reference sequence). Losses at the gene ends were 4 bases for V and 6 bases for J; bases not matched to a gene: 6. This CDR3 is CATSISGTGAQPQHF. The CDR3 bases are TGTGCCACCAGCATTTCCGGGACAGGGGCTCAGCCCCAGCATTTT.

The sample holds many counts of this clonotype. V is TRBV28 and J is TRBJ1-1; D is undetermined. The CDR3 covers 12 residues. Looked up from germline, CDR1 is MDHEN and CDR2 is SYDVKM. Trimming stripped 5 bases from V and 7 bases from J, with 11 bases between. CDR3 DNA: TGTGCCAGCAGTCCCTTGATCTATGAAGCTTTCTTT. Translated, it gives CASSPLIYEAFF.

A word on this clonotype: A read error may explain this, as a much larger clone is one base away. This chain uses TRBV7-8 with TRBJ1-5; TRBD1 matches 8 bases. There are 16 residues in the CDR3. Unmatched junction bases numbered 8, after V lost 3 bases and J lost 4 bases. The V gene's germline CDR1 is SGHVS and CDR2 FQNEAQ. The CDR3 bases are TGTGCCAGCAGCTTTGAGACAGGGGACCTGAATCAGCCCCAGCATTTT. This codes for CASSFETGDLNQPQHF.

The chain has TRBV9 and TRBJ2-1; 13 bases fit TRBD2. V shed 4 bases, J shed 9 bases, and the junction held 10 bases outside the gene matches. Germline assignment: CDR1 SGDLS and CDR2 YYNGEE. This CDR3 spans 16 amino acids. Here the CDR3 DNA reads TGTGCCAGCAGCTCAGGACTAGCGGGGGTTATGGTTGAGCAGTTCTTC. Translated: CASSSGLAGVMVEQFF.

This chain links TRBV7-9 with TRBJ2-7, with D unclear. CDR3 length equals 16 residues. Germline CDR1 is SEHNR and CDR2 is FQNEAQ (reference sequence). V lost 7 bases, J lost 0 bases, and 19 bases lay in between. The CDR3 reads CASTSSGGRSSYEQYF. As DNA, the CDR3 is TGTGCCAGCACCTCTTCCGGTGGCAGAAGCTCCTACGAGCAGTACTTC.

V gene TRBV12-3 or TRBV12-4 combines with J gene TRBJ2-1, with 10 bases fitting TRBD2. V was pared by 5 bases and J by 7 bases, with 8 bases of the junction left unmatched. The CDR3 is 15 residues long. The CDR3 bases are TGTGCCAGCAGTCCATCTAGCGGGGGACCGAATGAGCAGTTCTTC. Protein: CASSPSSGGPNEQFF.

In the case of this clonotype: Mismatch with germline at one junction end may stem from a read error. As DNA, the CDR3 is TGTGTCAGCGGAGGGCCAGGCTCCTACGAGCAGTACTTC. Its translation: CVSGGPGSYEQYF. The chain recombines TRBV7-9 with TRBJ2-7, with D perhaps TRBD2 (6 bases). Looked up from germline, CDR1 is SEHNR and CDR2 is FQNEAQ (reference sequence). The CDR3 contains 13 residues. Looking up the rest from reference TRBV7-9 and TRBJ2-7 gives the full variable domain: DTGVSQNPRHKITKRGQNVTFRCDPISEHNRLYWYRQTLGQGPEFLTYFQNEAQLEKSRLLSDRFSAERPKGSFSTLEIQRTEQGDSAMYLCVSGGPGSYEQYFGPGTRLTVT.

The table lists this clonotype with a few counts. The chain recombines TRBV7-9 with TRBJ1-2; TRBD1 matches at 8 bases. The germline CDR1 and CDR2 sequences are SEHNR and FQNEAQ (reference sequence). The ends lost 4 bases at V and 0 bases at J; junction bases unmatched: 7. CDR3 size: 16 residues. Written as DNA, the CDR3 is TGTGCCAGCAGCTGGGGGGGACAGGCGACTAACTATGGCTACACCTTC. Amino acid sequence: CASSWGGQATNYGYTF.